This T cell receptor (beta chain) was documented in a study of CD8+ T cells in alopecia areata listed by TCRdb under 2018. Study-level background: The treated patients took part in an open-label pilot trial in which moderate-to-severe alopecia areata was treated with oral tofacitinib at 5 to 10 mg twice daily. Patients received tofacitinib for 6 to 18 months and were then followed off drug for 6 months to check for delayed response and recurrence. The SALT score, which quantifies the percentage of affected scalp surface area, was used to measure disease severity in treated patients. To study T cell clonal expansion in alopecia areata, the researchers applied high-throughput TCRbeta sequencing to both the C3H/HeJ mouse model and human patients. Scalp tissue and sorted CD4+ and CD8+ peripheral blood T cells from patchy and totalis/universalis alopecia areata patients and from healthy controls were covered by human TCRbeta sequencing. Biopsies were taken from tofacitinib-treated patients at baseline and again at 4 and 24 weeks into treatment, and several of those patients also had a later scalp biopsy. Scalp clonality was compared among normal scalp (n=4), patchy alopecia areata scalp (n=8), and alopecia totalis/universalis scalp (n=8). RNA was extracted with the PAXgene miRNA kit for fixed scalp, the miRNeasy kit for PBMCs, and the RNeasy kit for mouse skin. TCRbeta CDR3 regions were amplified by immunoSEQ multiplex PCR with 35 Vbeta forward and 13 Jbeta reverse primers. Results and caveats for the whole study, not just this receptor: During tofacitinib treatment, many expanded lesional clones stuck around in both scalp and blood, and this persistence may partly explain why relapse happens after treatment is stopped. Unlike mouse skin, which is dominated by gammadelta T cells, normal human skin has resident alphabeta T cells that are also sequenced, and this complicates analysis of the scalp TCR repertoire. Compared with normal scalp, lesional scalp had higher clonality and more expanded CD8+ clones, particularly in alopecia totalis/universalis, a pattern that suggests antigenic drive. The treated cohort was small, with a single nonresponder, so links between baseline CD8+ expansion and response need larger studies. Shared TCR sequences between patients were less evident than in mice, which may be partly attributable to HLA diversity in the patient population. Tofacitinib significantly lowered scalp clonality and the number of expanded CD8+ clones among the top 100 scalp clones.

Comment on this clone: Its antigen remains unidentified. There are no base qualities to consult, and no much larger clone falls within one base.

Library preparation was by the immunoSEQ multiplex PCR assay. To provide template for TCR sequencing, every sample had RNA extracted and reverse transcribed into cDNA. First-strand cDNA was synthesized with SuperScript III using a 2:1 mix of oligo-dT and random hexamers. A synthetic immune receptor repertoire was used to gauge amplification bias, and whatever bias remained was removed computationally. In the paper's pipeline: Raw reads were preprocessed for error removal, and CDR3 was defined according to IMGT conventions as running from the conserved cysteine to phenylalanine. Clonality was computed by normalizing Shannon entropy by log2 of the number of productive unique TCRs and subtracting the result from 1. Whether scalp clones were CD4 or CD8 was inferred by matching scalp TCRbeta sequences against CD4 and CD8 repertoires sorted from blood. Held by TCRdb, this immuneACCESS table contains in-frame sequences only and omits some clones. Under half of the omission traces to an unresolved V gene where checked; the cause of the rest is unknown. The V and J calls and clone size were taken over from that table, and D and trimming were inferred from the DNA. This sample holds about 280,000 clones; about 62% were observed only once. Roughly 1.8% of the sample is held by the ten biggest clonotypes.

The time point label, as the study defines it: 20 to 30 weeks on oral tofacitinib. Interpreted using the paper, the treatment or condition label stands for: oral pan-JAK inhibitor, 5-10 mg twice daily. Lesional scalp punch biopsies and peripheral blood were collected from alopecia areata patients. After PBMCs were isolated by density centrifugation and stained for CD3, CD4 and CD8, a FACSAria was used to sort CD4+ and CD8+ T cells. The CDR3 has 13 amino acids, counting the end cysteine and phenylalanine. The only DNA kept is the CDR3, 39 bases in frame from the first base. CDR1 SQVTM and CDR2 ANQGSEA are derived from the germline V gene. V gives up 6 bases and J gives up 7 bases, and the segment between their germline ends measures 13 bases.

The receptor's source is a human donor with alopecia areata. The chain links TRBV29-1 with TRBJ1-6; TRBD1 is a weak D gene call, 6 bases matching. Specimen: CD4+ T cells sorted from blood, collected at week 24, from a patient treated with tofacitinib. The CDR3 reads CSVGGGANSPLHF. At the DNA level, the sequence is TGCAGCGTGGGCGGGGGGGCGAATTCACCCCTCCACTTT.